What follows describes a single T cell receptor beta chain. These data belong to a study of blood T cell repertoires in COVID-19. Overall study: Italy, Spain and the United States were the sources of the convalescent and acute COVID-19 samples. T cells, B-cell-depleted T cells, or PBMCs supplied cDNA or gDNA.

As handled by the study authors: By means of reference gene primer amplification, nucleated cell counts were estimated. Libraries were prepared by immunoSEQ multiplex PCR; TCRdb keeps only in-frame clonotypes and omits some of them. D and trimming come from the DNA, and the V and J calls and clone size come from that table. The table shows about 88,000 clones, with 90% to 95% occurring only once. Germline CDR1 is MNHEY and CDR2 is SMNVEV (reference sequence). CDR3 length: 15 residues. J gave up 0 bases and V 4 bases, and 5 bases lay outside the gene matches. Sequences were obtained from peripheral blood. J is TRBJ1-1 and V is TRBV27; 7 nucleotides line up with TRBD1. The receptor was isolated from a man aged 55 to 70 with acute or convalescent COVID-19. Written as DNA, the CDR3 is TGTGCCAGCAGTTCACAGGGGTGGTTGAACACTGAAGCTTTCTTT. It yields the protein CASSSQGWLNTEAFF.